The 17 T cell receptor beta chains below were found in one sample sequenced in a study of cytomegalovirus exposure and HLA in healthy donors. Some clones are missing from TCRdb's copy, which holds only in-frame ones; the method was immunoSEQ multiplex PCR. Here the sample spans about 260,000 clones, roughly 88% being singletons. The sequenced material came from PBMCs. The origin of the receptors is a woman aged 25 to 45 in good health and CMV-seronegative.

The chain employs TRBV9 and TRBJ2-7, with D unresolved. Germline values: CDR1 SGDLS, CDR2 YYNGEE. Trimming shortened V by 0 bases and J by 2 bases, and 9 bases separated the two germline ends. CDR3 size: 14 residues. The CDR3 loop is CASSVVPATYEQYF. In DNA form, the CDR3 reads TGTGCCAGCAGCGTAGTTCCAGCCACCTACGAGCAGTACTTC.

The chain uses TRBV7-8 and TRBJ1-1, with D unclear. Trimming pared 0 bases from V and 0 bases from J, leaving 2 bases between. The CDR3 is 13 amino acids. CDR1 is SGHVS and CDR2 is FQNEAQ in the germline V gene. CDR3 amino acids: CASSLALNTEAFF. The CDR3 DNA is TGTGCCAGCAGCTTAGCACTGAACACTGAAGCTTTCTTT.

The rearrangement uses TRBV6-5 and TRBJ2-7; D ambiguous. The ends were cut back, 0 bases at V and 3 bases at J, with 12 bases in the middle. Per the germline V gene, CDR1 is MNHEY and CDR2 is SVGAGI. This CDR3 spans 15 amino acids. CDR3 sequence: CASSYSRLSGYEQYF. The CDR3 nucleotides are TGTGCCAGCAGTTACTCGAGGCTCTCGGGCTACGAGCAGTACTTC.

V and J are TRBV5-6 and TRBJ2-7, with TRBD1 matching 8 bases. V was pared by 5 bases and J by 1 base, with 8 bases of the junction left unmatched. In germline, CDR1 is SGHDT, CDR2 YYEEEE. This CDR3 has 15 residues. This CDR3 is CASSEWTGSSYEQYF. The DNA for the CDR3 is TGTGCCAGCAGTGAATGGACAGGGTCATCCTACGAGCAGTACTTC.

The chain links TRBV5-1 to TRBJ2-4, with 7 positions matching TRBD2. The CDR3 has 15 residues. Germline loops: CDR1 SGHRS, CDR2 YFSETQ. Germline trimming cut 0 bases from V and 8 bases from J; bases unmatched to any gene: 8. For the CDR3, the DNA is TGCGCCAGCAGCTTGGATCTAGCGGCCGGGGACATTCAGTACTTC. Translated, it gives CASSLDLAAGDIQYF.

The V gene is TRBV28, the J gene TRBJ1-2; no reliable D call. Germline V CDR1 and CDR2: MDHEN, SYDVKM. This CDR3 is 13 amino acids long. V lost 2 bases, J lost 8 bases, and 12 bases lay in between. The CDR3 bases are TGTGCCAGCAGTTTAATAGCTGGAGGGGGCTACACCTTC. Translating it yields CASSLIAGGGYTF.

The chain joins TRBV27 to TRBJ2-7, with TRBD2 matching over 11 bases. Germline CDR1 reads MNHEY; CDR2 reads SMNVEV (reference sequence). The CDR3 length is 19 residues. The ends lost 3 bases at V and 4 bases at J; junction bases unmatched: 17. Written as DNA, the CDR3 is TGTGCCAGCAGTTTCTTAGGCCCCCAAGGGGGACTAGCGGTGTACGAGCAGTACTTC. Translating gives CASSFLGPQGGLAVYEQYF.

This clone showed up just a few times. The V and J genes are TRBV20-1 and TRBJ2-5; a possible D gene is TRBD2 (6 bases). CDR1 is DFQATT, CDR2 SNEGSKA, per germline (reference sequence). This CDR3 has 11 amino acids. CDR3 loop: CSGGNQETQYF. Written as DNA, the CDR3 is TGCAGCGGAGGGAATCAAGAGACCCAGTACTTC.

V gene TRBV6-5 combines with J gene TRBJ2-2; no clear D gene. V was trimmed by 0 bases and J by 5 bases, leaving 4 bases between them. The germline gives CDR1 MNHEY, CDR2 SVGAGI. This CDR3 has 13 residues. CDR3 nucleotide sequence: TGTGCCAGCAGTTACTCGCAGACCGGGGAGCTGTTTTTT. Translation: CASSYSQTGELFF.

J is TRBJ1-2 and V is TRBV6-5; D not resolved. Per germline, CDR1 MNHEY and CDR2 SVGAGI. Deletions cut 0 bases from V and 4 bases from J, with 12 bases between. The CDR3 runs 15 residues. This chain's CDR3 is CASSYSIQLSYGYTF. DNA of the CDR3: TGTGCCAGCAGTTACTCGATTCAGTTAAGCTATGGCTACACCTTC.

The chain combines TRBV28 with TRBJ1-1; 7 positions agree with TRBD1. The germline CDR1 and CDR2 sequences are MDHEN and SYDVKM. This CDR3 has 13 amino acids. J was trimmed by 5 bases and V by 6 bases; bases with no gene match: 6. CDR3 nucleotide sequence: TGTGCCAGCAGCCAGGGACAGACAACTGAAGCTTTCTTT. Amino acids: CASSQGQTTEAFF.

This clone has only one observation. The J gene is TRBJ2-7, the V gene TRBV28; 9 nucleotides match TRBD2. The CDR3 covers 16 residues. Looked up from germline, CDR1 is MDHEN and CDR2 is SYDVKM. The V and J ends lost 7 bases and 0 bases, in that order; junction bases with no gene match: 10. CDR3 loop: CASNRPSGNSSYEQYF. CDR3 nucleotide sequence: TGTGCCAGCAATCGGCCTAGCGGGAACAGCTCCTACGAGCAGTACTTC.

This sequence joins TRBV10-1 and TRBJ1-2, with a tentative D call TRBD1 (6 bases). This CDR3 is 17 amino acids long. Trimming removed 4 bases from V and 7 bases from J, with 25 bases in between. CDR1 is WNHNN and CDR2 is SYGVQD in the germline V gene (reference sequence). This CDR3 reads CASSARSGALFYSGYTF. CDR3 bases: TGCGCCAGCAGTGCGAGGTCAGGGGCCCTTTTTTACTCTGGCTACACCTTC.

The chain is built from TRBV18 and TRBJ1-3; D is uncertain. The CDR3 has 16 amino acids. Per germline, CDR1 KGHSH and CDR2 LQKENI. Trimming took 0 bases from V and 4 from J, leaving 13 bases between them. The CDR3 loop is CASSPPPSSKGNTIYF. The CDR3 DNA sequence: TGTGCCAGCTCACCACCGCCGTCGTCCAAGGGAAACACCATATATTTT.

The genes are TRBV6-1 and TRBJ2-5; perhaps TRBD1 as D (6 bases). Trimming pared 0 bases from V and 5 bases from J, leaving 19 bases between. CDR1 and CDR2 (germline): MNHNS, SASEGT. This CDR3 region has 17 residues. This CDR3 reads CASSEAQPQGPKETQYF. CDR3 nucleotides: TGTGCCAGCAGTGAAGCGCAACCACAGGGACCGAAGGAGACCCAGTACTTC.

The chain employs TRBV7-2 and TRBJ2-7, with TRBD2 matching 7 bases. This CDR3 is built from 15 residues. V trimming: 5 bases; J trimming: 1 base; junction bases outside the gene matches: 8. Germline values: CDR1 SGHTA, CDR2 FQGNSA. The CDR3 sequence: CASSLGGVASYEQYF. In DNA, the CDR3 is TGTGCCAGCAGCCTGGGAGGGGTAGCGTCCTACGAGCAGTACTTC.

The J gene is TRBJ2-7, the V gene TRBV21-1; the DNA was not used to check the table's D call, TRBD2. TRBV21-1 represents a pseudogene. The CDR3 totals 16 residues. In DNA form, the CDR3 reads TGTGCCGAGCAGCACGGGAGACAGCGGGAGAGTTACGAGCAGTACTTC. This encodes CAEQHGRQRESYEQYF.